This T cell receptor beta chain was sequenced in a study of spatial heterogeneity in lung cancer (dated by TCRdb to between 2018 and 2021). Looking at the study overall: Donors were approximately 72 patients with early-stage, untreated non-small cell lung cancer from the lung TRACERx cohort. Nonsynonymous mutation counts, determined by whole-exome sequencing of tumor tissue, were related to features of the TCR repertoire. At surgery, hundreds of tumor regions, around 67 matched nontumor lung samples and 50 to 60 PBMC samples were TCR-sequenced for both alpha and beta chains. Beta-chain transcripts were consistently detected in greater numbers than alpha-chain transcripts, which likely reflected higher beta-chain transcript abundance. Follow-up PBMC samples were sequenced whenever available, with the median time to follow-up being around 2 years after resection. In non-small cell lung cancer, the study quantitatively compared TCR alpha and beta repertoires across several tumor regions, matched nontumor lung, and blood. In the raw uncorrected reads, each unique combination of TCR and UMI appeared more than ten times on average.

From the cysteine up to the phenylalanine, the CDR3 has a length of 16 residues. Just the 48-base CDR3 DNA is kept, in frame starting at base 1. From a lookup of the germline V gene, CDR1 and CDR2 are MGHDK and SYGVNS. After removal of 1 base from V and 3 bases from J, the junction retains 8 bases not matched to a gene. The time point label corresponds to: blood at routine non-recurrence follow-up after resection. For TCR sequencing, whole RNA was extracted from tumor and nontumor lung tissue, or from cryopreserved PBMC samples, and no cell sorting was done. A patient was chosen for TCR sequencing only when enough RNA was available from at least two tumor regions. What the study reported, not specific to this receptor: Only 13 to 15 patients were included in comparisons of baseline and follow-up blood repertoires. Ubiquitous expanded tumor TCRs were found in blood more often at tumor resection than at routine follow-up. Confirming at a functional level the hypothesis that regional TCRs recognize regional mutations was considered to require additional single-cell paired TCR alpha and beta sequencing.

This clonotype showed up many times. Its antigen is unknown. Per-base qualities were not stored, and no clone one base away is much larger. Libraries were built with 5' RACE. Sequencing instrument: NextSeq 500. To allow correction of PCR and sequencing errors, the TCR library protocol tagged every TCR cDNA molecule with a unique molecular identifier. In the authors' own workflow: TCR identification, UMI-based error correction and CDR3 extraction were all carried out with Decombinator tools. TCRs above a frequency of 2 per 1,000, corresponding to the top 1% of the tumor frequency distribution, were defined as expanded. Renyi diversity was computed with the R vegan package after each repertoire had been subsampled 100 times to 5,000 TCRs. To build CDR3 similarity networks, amino acid triplet string-kernel similarity was used, and CDR3s were connected when their pairwise similarity was above 0.82. The raw public reads went through TCRdb reprocessing: fastp at Q25, MiXCR clone calling, in-frame beta chains kept. Each record represents a unique CDR3 protein, reported with the most common genes and DNA among its rows. The V and J calls and clone size are TCRdb's, not the authors'. The sample table records approximately 50,000 distinct CDR3 sequences; roughly 8.1% of these occur just once. The ten biggest clones cover around 33% of the sample.

The sequence was obtained from a female donor with early-stage non-small cell lung cancer. The chain employs TRBV25-1 and TRBJ2-7, with 8 bases matching TRBD2. The source material was PBMCs, sampled at follow-up. The CDR3 is CASSELIVAGNYEQYF. DNA sequence: TGTGCCAGCAGTGAATTGATAGTAGCGGGGAACTACGAGCAGTACTTC.